The present entry profiles one TCR beta chain with its context. TCRdb's table, derived via immunoSEQ multiplex PCR, lists solely in-frame clones and lacks some. The table records over 80,000 clones, roughly 80% of them present only once. This entry is derived from a study of neoadjuvant anti-PD-1 for oral cavity cancer. This CDR3 is built from 16 residues. The V gene end was trimmed by 4 bases and the J gene end by 6 bases; junction bases not matched to a gene: 10. CDR1 is SGDLS, CDR2 YYNGEE, per germline. This TCR was recovered from a person aged 35-79 years with oral cavity squamous cell carcinoma. Sample: PBMCs, taken before nivolumab (anti-PD-1) treatment. The V gene is TRBV9, the J gene TRBJ2-2; 9 bases align to TRBD1. The CDR3: CASSLGQGVGAGELFF. CDR3 coding DNA: TGTGCCAGCAGCCTGGGACAGGGAGTAGGAGCCGGGGAGCTGTTTTTT.